Below are 6 T cell receptor beta chains sequenced from a single sample in a study of T cell changes during pregnancy in multiple sclerosis. Data came from immunoSEQ multiplex PCR; TCRdb stores just in-frame clones and leaves some out. The sample records about 77,000 clones, 85% to 95% being singletons. The input for sequencing was peripheral blood, taken after pregnancy. All receptors derive from a female donor in good health, enrolled as a control in a pregnancy study.

This chain uses TRBV20-1 with TRBJ2-1; D is undetermined. The CDR3 sequence is 11 residues long. V was cut by 6 bases and J by 7 bases, with 10 bases left in between. The V gene's germline CDR1 is DFQATT and CDR2 SNEGSKA (reference sequence). This CDR3 is CSANRRNEQFF. The DNA for the CDR3 is TGCAGTGCAAACAGAAGGAATGAGCAGTTCTTC.

The chain links TRBV27 to TRBJ2-3, with D perhaps matching TRBD2 (6 bases). V lost 8 bases and J 1 base, leaving 13 bases between the germline ends. From germline, CDR1 is MNHEY and CDR2 SMNVEV (reference sequence). The CDR3 is 14 amino acids. The CDR3 DNA follows: TGTGCCAGCTTAGATTCTAGCGGCACAGATACGCAGTATTTT. Translating it yields CASLDSSGTDTQYF.

The chain uses TRBV6-6 and TRBJ1-5; D ambiguous. V was trimmed by 2 bases and J by 7 bases, leaving 12 bases between them. This CDR3 is built from 14 residues. Germline CDR1 MNHNY, CDR2 SVGAGI (reference sequence). For the CDR3, the DNA is TGTGCCAGCAGTTACGCGGGAGGCGGGCAGCCCCAGCATTTT. Its protein product is CASSYAGGGQPQHF.

The chain employs TRBV7-3 and TRBJ2-1; possibly TRBD1 for D (6 bases). CDR1 SGHTA and CDR2 FQGTGA come from the germline V gene. This CDR3 is built from 13 residues. V was shortened by 5 bases and J by 4 bases, with 9 bases between the two germline ends. The CDR3 sequence: CASSPGQYNEQFF. As DNA, the CDR3 is TGTGCCAGCAGCCCCGGACAGTACAATGAGCAGTTCTTC. The full variable domain, completed using reference TRBV7-3 and TRBJ2-1, is GAGVSQTPSNKVTEKGKYVELRCDPISGHTALYWYRQSLGQGPEFLIYFQGTGAADDSGLPNDRFFAVRPEGSVSTLKIQRTERGDSAVYLCASSPGQYNEQFFGPGTRLTVL.

The rearrangement uses TRBV27 and TRBJ1-2; possible D gene TRBD1, 6 bases. This CDR3 has 13 residues. Germline assignment: CDR1 MNHEY and CDR2 SMNVEV (reference sequence). V gave up 8 bases and J gave up 4 bases, with 14 bases separating them. CDR3 sequence reads: CASSRQDSYGYTF. The CDR3 DNA reads TGTGCCAGCTCAAGACAGGATAGCTATGGCTACACCTTC.

The J gene is TRBJ2-1, the V gene TRBV6-1, with 7 bases fitting TRBD1. Looked up from germline, CDR1 is MNHNS and CDR2 is SASEGT. Trimming removed 5 bases from V and 7 bases from J; junction bases left unmatched: 11. The CDR3 is 15 amino acids. Written as DNA, the CDR3 is TGTGCCAGCAGTTTACGGGACAGAGCCCTAAATGAGCAGTTCTTC. Translating gives CASSLRDRALNEQFF.